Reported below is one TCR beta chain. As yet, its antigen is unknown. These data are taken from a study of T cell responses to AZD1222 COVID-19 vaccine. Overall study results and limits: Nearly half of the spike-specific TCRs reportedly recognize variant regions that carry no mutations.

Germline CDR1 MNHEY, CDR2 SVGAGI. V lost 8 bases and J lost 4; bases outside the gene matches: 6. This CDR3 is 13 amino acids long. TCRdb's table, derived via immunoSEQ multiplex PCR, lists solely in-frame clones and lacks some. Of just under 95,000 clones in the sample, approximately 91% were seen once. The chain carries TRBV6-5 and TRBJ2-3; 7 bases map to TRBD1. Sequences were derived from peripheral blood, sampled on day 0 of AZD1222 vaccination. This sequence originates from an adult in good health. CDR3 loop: CASQTGIADTQYF. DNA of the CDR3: TGTGCCAGCCAGACAGGGATCGCAGATACGCAGTATTTT.